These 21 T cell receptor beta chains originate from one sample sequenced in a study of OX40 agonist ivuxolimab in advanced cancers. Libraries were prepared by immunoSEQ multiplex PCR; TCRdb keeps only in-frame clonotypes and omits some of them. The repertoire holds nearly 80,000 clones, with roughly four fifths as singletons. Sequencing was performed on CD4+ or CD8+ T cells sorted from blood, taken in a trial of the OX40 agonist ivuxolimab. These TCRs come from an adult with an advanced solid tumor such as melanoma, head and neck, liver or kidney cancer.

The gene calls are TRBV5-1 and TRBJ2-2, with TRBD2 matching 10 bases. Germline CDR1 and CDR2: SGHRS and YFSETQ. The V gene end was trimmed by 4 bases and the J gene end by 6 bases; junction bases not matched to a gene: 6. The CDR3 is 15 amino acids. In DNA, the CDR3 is TGCGCCAGCAGCCCCGGGACTAGCGTGGCCGGGGAGCTGTTTTTT. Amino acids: CASSPGTSVAGELFF.

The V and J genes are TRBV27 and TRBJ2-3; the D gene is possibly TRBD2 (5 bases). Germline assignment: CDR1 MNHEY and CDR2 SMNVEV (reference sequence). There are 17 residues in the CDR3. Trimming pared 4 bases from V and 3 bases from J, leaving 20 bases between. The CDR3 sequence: CASSYSFLRGWTDTQYF. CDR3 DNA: TGTGCCAGCAGTTATAGTTTCTTGAGAGGGTGGACAGATACGCAGTATTTT.

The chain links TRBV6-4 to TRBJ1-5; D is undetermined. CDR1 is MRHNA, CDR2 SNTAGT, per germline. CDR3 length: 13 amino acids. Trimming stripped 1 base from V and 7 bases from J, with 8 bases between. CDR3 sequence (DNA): TGTGCCAGCAGTGACTGGGTGGGACAGCCCCAGCATTTT. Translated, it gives CASSDWVGQPQHF.

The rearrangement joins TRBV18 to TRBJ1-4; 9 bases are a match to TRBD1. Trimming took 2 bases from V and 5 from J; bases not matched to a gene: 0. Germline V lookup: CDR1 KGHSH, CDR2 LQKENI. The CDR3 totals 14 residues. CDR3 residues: CASSPGQGNEKLFF. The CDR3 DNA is TGTGCCAGCTCACCAGGACAGGGGAATGAAAAACTGTTTTTT. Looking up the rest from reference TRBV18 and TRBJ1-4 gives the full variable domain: NAGVMQNPRHLVRRRGQEARLRCSPMKGHSHVYWYRQLPEEGLKFMVYLQKENIIDESGMPKERFSAEFPKEGPSILRIQQVVRGDSAAYFCASSPGQGNEKLFFGSGTQLSVL.

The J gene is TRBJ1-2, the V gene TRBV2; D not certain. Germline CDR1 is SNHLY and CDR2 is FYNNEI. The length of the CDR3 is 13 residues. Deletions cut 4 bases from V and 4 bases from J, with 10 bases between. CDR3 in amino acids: CASSADPSYGYTF. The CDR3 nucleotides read TGTGCCAGCAGTGCCGACCCGTCCTATGGCTACACCTTC.

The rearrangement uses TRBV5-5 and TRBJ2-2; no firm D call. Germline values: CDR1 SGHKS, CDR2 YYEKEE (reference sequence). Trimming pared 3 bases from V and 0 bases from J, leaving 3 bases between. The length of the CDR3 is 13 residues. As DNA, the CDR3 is TGTGCCAGCAGCTCAGCGAACACCGGGGAGCTGTTTTTT. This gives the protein CASSSANTGELFF.

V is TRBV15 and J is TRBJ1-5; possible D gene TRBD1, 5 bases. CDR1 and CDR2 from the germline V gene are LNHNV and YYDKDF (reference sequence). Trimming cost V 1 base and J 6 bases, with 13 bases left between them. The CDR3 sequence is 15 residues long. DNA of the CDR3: TGTGCCACCAGCAGAGCCGGTCAGGGCGGTCAGCCCCAGCATTTT. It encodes CATSRAGQGGQPQHF.

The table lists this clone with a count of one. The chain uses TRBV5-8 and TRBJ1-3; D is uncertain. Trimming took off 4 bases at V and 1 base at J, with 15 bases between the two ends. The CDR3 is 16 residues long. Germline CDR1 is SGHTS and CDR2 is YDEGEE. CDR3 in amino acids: CASSGLPGRSGNTIYF. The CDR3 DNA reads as TGTGCCAGCAGCGGACTCCCCGGTCGGTCTGGAAACACCATATATTTT.

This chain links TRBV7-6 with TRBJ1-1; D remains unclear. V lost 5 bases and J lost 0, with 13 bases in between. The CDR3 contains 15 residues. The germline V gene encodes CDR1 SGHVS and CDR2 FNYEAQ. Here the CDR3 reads CASSQHWGMNTEAFF. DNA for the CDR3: TGTGCCAGCAGCCAACACTGGGGAATGAACACTGAAGCTTTCTTT.

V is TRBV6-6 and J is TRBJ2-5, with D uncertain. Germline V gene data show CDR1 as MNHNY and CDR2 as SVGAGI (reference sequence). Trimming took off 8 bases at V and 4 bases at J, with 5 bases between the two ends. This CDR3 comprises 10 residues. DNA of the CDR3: TGTGCCAGCGGCCGAGAGACCCAGTACTTC. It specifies CASGRETQYF.

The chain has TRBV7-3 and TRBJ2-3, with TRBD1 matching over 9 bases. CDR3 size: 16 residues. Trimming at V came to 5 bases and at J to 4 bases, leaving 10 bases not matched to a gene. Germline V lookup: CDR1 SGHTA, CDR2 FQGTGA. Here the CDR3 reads CASSLNPGQGADTQYF. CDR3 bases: TGTGCCAGCAGCCTAAACCCGGGACAGGGCGCAGATACGCAGTATTTT.

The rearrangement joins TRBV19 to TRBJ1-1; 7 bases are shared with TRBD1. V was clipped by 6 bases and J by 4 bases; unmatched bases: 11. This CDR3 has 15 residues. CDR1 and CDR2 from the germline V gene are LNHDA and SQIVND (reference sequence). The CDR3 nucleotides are TGTGCCAGTAGGCTAAAAGGGGGCGGCGGCACTGAAGCTTTCTTT. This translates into CASRLKGGGGTEAFF. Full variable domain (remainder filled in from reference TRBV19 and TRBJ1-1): DGGITQSPKYLFRKEGQNVTLSCEQNLNHDAMYWYRQDPGQGLRLIYYSQIVNDFQKGDIAEGYSVSREKKESFPLTVTSAQKNPTAFYLCASRLKGGGGTEAFFGQGTRLTVV.

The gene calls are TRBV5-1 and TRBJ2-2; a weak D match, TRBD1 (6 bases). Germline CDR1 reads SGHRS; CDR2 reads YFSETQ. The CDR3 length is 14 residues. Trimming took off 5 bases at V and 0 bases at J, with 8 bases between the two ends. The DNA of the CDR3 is TGCGCCAGCAGGGGGGCATCGAACACCGGGGAGCTGTTTTTT. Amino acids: CASRGASNTGELFF.

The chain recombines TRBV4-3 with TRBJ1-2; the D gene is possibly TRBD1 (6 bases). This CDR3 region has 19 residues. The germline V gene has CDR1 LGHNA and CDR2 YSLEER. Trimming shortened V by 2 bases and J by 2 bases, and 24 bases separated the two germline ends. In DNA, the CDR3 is TGCGCCAGCAGCCAACTTCCGCCAATTACAGGGTTTGACAACTATGGCTACACCTTC. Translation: CASSQLPPITGFDNYGYTF.

CDR3 sequence: CASSLGATVNYEQYF. DNA of the CDR3: TGTGCCAGCAGCTTGGGGGCGACAGTCAACTACGAGCAGTACTTC. The V call is TRBV5-5, the J call TRBJ2-7; D may be TRBD1 (5 bases). The CDR3 consists of 15 residues. The V end was cut by 0 bases, the J end by 3 bases, with 13 bases between. The germline gives CDR1 SGHKS, CDR2 YYEKEE (reference sequence).

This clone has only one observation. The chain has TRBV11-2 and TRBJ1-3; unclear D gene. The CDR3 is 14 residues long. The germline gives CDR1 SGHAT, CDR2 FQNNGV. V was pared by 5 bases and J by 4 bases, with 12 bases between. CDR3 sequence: CASSPDRTGNTIYF. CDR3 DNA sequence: TGTGCCAGCAGCCCAGATAGGACGGGAAACACCATATATTTT.

CDR3 DNA sequence: TGTGCCAGTAGTTTACAGGGGGCCCGCTATGGCTACACCTTC. Translated: CASSLQGARYGYTF. The chain carries TRBV19 and TRBJ1-2; TRBD1 matches 9 bases. V gave up 5 bases and J gave up 4 bases; unmatched junction bases: 5. Germline V gene sequence: CDR1 LNHDA, CDR2 SQIVND (reference sequence). The CDR3 is 14 residues long.

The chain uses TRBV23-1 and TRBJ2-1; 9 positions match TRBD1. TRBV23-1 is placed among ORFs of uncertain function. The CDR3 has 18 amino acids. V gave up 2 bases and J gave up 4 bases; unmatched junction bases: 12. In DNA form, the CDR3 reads TGCGCCAGCAGTCAACCGATTAACCCGGGACAGGGTTACAATGAGCAGTTCTTC. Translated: CASSQPINPGQGYNEQFF.

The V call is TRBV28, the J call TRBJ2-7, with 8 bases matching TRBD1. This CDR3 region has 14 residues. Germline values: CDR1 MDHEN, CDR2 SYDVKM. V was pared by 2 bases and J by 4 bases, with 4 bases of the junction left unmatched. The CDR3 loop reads CASSLGQGPYEQYV. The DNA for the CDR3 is TGTGCCAGCAGTTTAGGACAGGGCCCGTACGAGCAGTACGTC.

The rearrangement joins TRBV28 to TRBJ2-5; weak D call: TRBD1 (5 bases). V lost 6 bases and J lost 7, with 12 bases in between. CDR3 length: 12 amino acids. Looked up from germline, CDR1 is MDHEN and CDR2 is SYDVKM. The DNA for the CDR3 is TGTGCCAGCAGACAGGCCGCCAGGACCCAGTACTTC. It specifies CASRQAARTQYF.

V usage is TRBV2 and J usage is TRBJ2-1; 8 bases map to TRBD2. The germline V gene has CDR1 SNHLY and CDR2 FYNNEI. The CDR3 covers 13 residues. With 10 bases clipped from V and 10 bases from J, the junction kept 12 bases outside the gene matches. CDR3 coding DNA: TGTGCCACCTACCTCGGGGCGGGAGGCGAGCAGTTCTTC. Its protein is CATYLGAGGEQFF.